This T cell receptor (beta chain) was obtained from a study of OX40 agonist ivuxolimab in advanced cancers. Study-level information: Administration of intravenous ivuxolimab to patients occurred every 2 weeks at 0.01 to 10 mg/kg.

Sequenced by immunoSEQ multiplex PCR; TCRdb stores in-frame clones only, minus some. The table lists tens of thousands of clones, roughly 86% of them singletons. The V end lost 2 bases, the J end lost 0 bases, and 20 bases lay between the germline ends. CDR1 SGHVS and CDR2 FQNEAQ come from the germline V gene. The CDR3 length is 19 residues. The specimen was CD4+ or CD8+ T cells sorted from blood, collected in a trial of the OX40 agonist ivuxolimab. The V gene is TRBV7-8, the J gene TRBJ1-5; no firm D call. This receptor was identified in an adult with an advanced solid tumor such as melanoma, head and neck, liver or kidney cancer. The CDR3 protein is CASSLLSARGRASNQPQHF. As DNA, the CDR3 is TGTGCCAGCAGCTTACTCTCGGCGCGAGGTCGTGCTAGCAATCAGCCCCAGCATTTT. Complete variable domain (other parts from reference TRBV7-8 and TRBJ1-5): GAGVSQSPRYKVAKRGQDVALRCDPISGHVSLFWYQQALGQGPEFLTYFQNEAQLDKSGLPSDRFFAERPEGSVSTLKIQRTQQEDSAVYLCASSLLSARGRASNQPQHFGDGTRLSIL.